This TCR beta chain was obtained from a study of beta chain features in type 1 diabetes. The CDR3 sequence is 18 residues long. V was pared by 7 bases and J by 5 bases, with 20 bases of the junction left unmatched. Germline V gene sequence: CDR1 MNHEY, CDR2 SMNVEV (reference sequence). The isolated RNA, all of it, was reverse transcribed, so expressed TCRB transcripts were what got sequenced. The assay was immunoSEQ multiplex PCR, and TCRdb's table has in-frame clones only and misses some. The sample carries about 140,000 clones, about a tenth recorded once. Cell sorting via CD45RO/CCR7/CD25/CD127/CD95/CD27 was performed to obtain CD4+ naive, central memory, regulatory and stem cell-like memory cells.

The receptor's source is a woman between 40 and 55 years old in good health. The specimen sequenced was central memory CD4+ T cells from blood. This chain connects TRBV27 to TRBJ1-5; 7 nucleotides match TRBD1. The CDR3 DNA follows: TGTGCCAGCATCCCCCAGATGGGACAGCCTCTTTACCATCAGCCCCAGCATTTT. Protein product: CASIPQMGQPLYHQPQHF.